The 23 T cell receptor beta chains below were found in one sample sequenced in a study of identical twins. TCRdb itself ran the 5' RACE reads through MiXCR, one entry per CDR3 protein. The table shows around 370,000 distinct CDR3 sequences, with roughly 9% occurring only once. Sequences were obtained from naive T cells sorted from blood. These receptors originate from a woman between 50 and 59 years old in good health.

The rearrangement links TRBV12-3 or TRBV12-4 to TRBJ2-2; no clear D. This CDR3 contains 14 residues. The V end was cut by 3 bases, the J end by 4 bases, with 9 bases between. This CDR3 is CASSFLGVTGELFF. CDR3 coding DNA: TGTGCCAGCAGTTTCTTAGGAGTCACCGGGGAGCTGTTTTTT.

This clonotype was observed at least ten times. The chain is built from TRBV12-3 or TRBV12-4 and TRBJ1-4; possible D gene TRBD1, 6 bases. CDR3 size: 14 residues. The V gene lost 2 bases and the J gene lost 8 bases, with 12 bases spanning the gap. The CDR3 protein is CASSLTGTYEKLFF. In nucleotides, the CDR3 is TGTGCCAGCAGTTTAACAGGGACATACGAAAAACTGTTTTTT.

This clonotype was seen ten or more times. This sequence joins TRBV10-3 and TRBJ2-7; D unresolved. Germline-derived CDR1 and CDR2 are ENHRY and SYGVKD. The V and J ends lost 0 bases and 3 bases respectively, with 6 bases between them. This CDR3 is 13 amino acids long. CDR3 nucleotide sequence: TGTGCCATCAGTGAGTCAAACGGCTACGAGCAGTACTTC. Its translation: CAISESNGYEQYF.

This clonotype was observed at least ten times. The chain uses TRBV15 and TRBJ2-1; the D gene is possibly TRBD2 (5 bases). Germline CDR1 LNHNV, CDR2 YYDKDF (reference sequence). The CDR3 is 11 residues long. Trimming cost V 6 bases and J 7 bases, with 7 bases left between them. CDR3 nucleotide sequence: TGTGCCACCAGACTAGTGAATGAGCAGTTCTTC. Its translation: CATRLVNEQFF.

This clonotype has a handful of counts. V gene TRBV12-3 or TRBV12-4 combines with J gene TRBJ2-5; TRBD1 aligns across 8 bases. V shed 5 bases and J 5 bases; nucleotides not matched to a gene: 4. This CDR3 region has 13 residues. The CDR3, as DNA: TGTGCCAGCAGTGGACAGGGATGGGAGACCCAGTACTTC. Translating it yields CASSGQGWETQYF.

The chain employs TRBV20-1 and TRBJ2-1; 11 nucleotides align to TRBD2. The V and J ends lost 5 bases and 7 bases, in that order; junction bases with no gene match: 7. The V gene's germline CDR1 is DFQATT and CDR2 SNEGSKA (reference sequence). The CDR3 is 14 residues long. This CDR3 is CSAGRLAGRNEQFF. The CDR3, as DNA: TGCAGTGCTGGTCGACTAGCGGGAAGGAATGAGCAGTTCTTC.

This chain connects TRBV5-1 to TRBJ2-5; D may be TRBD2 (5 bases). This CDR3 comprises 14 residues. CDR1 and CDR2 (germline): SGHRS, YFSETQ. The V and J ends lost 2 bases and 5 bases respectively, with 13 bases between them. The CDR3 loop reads CASSFLGREETQYF. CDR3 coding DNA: TGCGCCAGCAGCTTTCTGGGGAGAGAGGAGACCCAGTACTTC.

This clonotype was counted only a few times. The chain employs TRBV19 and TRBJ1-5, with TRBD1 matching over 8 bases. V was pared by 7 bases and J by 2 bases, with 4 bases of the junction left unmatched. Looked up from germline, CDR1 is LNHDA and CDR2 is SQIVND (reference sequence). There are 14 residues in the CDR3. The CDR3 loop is CASTQTGGNQPQHF. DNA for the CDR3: TGTGCCAGTACCCAGACAGGGGGCAATCAGCCCCAGCATTTT.

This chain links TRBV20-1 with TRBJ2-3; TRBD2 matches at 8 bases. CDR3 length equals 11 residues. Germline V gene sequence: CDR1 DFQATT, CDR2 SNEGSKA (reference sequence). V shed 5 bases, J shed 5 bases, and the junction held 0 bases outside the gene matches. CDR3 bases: TGCAGTGCTCTAGCGGGAGATACGCAGTATTTT. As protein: CSALAGDTQYF.

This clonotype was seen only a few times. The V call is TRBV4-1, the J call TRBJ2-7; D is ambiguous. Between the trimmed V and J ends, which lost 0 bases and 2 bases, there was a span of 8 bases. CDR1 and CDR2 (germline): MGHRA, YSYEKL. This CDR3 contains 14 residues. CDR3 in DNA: TGCGCCAGCAGCCAAGACGAGAGGACCTACGAGCAGTACGTC. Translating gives CASSQDERTYEQYV.

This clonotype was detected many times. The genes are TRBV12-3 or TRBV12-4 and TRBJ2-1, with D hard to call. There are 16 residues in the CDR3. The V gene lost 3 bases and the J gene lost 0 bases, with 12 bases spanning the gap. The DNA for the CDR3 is TGTGCCAGCAGTTTGATCCGGAGTCGCTCCTACAATGAGCAGTTCTTC. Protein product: CASSLIRSRSYNEQFF.

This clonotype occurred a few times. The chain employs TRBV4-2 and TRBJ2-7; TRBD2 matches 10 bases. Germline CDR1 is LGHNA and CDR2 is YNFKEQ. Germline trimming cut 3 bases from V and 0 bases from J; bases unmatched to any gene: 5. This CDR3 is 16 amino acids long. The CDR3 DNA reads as TGTGCCAGCAGCCACCTCTCTAGCGGGGGCTCCTACGAGCAGTACTTC. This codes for CASSHLSSGGSYEQYF.

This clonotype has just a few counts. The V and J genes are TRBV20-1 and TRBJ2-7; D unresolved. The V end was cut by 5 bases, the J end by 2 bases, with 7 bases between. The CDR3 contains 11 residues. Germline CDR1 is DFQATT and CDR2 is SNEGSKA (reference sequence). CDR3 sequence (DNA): TGCAGTGCTGACCGACCCTACGAGCAGTACGTC. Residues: CSADRPYEQYV.

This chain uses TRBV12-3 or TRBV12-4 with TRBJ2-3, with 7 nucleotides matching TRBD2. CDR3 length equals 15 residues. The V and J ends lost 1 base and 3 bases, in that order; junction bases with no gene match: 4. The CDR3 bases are TGTGCCAGCAGTTTAGTGCGGGGGAGGACAGATACGCAGTATTTT. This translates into CASSLVRGRTDTQYF.

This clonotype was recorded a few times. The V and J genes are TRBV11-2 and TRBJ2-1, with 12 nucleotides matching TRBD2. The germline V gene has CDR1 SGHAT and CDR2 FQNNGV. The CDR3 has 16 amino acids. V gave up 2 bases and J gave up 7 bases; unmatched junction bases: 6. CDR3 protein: CASSLLAGGGGNEQFF. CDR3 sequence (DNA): TGTGCCAGCAGCTTACTAGCGGGAGGGGGTGGGAATGAGCAGTTCTTC.

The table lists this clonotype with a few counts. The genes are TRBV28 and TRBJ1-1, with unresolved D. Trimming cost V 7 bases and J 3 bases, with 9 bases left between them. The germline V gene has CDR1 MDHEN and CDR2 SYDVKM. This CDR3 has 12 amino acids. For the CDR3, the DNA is TGTGCCAGCAACACGGTCTACACTGAAGCTTTCTTT. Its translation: CASNTVYTEAFF.

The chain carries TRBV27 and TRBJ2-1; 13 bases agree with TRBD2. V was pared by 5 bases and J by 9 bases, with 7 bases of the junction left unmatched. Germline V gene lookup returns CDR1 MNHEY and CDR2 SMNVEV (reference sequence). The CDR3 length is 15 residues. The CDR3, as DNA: TGTGCCAGCAGTGTACTAGCGGGAGGGCCGGGTGAGCAGTTCTTC. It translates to CASSVLAGGPGEQFF.

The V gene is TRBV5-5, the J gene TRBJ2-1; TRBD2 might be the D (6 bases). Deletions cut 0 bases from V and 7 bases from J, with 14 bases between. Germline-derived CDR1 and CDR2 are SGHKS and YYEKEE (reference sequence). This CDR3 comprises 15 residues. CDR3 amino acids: CASSLDAGRINEQFF. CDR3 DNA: TGTGCCAGCAGCTTGGACGCGGGAAGGATTAATGAGCAGTTCTTC.

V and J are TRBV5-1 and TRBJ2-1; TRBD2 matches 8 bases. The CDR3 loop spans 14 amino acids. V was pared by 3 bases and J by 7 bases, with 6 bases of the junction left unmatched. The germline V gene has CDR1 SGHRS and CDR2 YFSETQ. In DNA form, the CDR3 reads TGCGCCAGCAGCTCACTAGCGGAGGGGAATGAGCAGTTCTTC. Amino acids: CASSSLAEGNEQFF.

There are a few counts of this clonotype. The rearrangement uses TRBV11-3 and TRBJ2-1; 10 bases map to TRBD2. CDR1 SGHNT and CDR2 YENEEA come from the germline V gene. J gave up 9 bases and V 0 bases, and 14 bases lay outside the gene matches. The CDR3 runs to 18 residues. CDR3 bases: TGTGCCAGCAGCTTAGAAGTCAGGCTAGCGGGAGTCGAGGGTGAGCAGTTCTTC. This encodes CASSLEVRLAGVEGEQFF.

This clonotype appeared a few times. The CDR3: CACDTVGAGELFF. In nucleotides, the CDR3 is TGTGCCTGTGACACAGTCGGGGCCGGGGAGCTGTTTTTT. J is TRBJ2-2 and V is TRBV30; TRBD2 might be the D (5 bases). The CDR3 covers 13 residues. The germline CDR1 and CDR2 sequences are GTSNPN and SVGIG (reference sequence). Trimming took off 6 bases at V and 6 bases at J, with 14 bases between the two ends.

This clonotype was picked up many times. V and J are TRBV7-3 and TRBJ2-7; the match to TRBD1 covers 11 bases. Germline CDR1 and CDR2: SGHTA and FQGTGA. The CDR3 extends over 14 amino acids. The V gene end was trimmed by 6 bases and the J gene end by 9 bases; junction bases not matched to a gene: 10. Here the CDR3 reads CASSIGTGGFRQYF. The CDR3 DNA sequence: TGTGCCAGCAGTATTGGGACAGGGGGTTTTCGGCAGTACTTC.

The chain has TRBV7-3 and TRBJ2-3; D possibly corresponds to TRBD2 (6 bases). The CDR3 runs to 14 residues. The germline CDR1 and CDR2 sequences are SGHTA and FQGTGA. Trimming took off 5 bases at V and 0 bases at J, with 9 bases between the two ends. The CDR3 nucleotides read TGTGCCAGCAGCCGACTAGGGAGCACAGATACGCAGTATTTT. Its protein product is CASSRLGSTDTQYF.